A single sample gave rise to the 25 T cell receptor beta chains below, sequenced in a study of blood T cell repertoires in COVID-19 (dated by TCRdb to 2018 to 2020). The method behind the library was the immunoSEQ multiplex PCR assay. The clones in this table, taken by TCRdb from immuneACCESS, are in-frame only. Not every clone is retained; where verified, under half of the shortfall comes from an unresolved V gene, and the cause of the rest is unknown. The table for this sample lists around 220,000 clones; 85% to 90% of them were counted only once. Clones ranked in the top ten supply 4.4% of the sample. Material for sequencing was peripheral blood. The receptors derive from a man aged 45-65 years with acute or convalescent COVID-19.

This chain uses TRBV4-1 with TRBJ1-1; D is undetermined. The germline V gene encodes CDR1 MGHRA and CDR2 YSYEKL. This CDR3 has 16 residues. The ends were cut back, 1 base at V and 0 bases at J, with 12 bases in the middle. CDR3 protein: CASSQGSGVMNTEAFF. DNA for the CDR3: TGCGCCAGCAGCCAAGGGTCCGGAGTTATGAACACTGAAGCTTTCTTT.

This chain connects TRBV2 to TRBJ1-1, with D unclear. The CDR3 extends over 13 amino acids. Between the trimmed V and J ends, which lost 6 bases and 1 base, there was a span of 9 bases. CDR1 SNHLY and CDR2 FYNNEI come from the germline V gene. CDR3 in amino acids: CASRLAWNTEAFF. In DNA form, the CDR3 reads TGTGCCAGCAGATTAGCTTGGAACACTGAAGCTTTCTTT.

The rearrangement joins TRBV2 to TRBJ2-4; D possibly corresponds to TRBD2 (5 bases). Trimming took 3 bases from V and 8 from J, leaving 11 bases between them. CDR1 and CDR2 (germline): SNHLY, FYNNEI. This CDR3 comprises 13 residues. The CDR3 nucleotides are TGTGCCAGCAGTGAGGTCACGGAGGACATTCAGTACTTC. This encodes CASSEVTEDIQYF.

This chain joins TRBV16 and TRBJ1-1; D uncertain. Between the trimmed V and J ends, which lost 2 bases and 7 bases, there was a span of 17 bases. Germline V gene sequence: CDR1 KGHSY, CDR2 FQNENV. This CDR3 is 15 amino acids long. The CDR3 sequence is CASSQIGFPGSEAFF. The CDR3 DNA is TGTGCCAGCAGCCAAATAGGGTTTCCCGGGAGTGAAGCTTTCTTT.

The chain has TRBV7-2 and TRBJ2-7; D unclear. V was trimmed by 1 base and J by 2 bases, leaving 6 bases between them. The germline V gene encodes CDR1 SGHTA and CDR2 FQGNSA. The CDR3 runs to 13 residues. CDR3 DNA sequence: TGTGCCAGCAGCTTAGGGGCCACCTACGAGCAGTACTTC. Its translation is CASSLGATYEQYF.

Here the CDR3 reads CASSLNRAYNSPLHF. CDR3 bases: TGCGCCAGCAGCTTGAACAGGGCCTATAATTCACCCCTCCACTTT. The chain joins TRBV5-1 to TRBJ1-6; weak D call: TRBD1 (6 bases). Looked up from germline, CDR1 is SGHRS and CDR2 is YFSETQ. The CDR3 is 15 amino acids. The V and J ends lost 1 base and 2 bases respectively, with 7 bases between them.

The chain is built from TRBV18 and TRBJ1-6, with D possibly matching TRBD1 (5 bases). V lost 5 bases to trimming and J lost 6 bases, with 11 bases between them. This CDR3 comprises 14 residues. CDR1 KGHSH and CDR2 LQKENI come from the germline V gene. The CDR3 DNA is TGTGCCAGCTCAAAACAGGAGCTTAATTCACCCCTCCACTTT. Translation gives CASSKQELNSPLHF.

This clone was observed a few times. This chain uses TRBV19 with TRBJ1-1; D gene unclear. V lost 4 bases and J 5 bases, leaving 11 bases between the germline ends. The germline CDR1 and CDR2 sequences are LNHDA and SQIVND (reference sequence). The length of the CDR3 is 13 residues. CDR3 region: CASSTLRGTEAFF. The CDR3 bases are TGTGCCAGTAGTACCCTGAGAGGAACTGAAGCTTTCTTT. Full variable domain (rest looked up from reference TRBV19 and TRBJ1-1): DGGITQSPKYLFRKEGQNVTLSCEQNLNHDAMYWYRQDPGQGLRLIYYSQIVNDFQKGDIAEGYSVSREKKESFPLTVTSAQKNPTAFYLCASSTLRGTEAFFGQGTRLTVV.

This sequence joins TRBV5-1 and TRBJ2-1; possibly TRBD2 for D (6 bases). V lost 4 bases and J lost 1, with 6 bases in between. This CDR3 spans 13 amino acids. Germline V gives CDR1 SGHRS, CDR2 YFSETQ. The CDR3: CASSGGSYNEQFF. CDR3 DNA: TGCGCCAGCAGCGGGGGGTCCTACAATGAGCAGTTCTTC.

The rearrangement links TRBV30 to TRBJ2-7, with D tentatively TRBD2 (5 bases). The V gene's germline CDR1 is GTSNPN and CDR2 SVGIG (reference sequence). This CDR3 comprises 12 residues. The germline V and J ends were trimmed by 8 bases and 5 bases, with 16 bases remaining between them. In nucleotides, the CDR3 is TGTGCCACCACCCGGGAAGCCAACGAGCAGTACTTC. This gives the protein CATTREANEQYF.

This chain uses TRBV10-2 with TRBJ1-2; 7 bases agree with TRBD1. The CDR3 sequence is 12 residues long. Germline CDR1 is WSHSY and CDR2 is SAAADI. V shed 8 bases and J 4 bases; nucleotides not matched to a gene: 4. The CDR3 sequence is CASGQGGYGYTF. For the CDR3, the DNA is TGCGCCAGCGGTCAGGGGGGCTATGGCTACACCTTC.

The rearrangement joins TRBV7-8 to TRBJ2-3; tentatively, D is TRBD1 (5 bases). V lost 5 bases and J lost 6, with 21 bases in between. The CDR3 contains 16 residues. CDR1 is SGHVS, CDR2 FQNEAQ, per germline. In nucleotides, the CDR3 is TGTGCCAGCAGCCCAAGTCGGCAGTCCGCAGGGGATACGCAGTATTTT. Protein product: CASSPSRQSAGDTQYF.

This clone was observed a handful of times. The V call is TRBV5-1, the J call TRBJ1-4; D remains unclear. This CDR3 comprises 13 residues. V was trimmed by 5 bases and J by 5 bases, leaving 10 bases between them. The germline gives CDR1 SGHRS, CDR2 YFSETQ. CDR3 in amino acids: CASSGSQNEKLFF. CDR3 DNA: TGCGCCAGCAGTGGTAGCCAAAATGAAAAACTGTTTTTT.

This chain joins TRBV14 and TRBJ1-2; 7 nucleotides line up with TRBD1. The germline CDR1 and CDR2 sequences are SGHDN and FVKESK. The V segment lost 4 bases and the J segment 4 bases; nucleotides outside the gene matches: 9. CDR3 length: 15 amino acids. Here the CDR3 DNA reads TGTGCCAGCAGCCCACAGGGGAGAAGGGGCTATGGCTACACCTTC. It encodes CASSPQGRRGYGYTF.

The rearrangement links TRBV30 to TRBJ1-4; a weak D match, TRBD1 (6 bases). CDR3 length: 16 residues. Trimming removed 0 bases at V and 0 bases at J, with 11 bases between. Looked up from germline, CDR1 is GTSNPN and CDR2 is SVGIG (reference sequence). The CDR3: CAWSVGYRATNEKLFF. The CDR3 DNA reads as TGTGCCTGGAGTGTCGGTTACAGGGCAACTAATGAAAAACTGTTTTTT.

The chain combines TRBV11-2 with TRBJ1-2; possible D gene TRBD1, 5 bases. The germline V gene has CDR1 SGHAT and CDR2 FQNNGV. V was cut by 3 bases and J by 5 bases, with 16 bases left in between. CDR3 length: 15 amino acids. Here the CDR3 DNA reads TGTGCCAGCAGCTTTCCCACTCCCGGGGGGTATGGCTACACCTTC. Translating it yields CASSFPTPGGYGYTF.

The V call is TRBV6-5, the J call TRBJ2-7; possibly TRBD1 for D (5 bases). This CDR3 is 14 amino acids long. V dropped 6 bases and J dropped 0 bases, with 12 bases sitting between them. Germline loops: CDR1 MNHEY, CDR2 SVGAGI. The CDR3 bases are TGTGCCAGCAGATCGGACACCAGCTCCTACGAGCAGTACTTC. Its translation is CASRSDTSSYEQYF.

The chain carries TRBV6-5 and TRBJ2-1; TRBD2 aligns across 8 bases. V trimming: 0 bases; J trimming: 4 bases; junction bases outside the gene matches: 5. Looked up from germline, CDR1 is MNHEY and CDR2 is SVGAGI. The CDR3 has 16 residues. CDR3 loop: CASSYSASGPYNEQFF. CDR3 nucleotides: TGTGCCAGCAGTTACTCGGCTAGCGGGCCTTACAATGAGCAGTTCTTC.

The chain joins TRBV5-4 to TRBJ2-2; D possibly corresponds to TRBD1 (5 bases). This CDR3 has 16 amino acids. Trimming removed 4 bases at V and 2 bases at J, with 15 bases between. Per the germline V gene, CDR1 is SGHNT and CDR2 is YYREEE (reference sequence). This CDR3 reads CASSLPNRLNTGELFF. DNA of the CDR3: TGTGCCAGCAGCCTACCGAACAGGCTAAACACCGGGGAGCTGTTTTTT. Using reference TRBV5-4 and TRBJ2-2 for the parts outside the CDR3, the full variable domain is ETGVTQSPTHLIKTRGQQVTLRCSSQSGHNTVSWYQQALGQGPQFIFQYYREEENGRGNFPPRFSGLQFPNYSSELNVNALELDDSALYLCASSLPNRLNTGELFFGEGSRLTVL.

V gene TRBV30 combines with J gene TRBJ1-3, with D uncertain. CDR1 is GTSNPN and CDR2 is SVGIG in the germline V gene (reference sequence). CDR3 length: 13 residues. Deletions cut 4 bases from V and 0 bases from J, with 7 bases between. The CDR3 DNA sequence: TGTGCCTGGACAAGGAGCTCTGGAAACACCATATATTTT. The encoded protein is CAWTRSSGNTIYF.

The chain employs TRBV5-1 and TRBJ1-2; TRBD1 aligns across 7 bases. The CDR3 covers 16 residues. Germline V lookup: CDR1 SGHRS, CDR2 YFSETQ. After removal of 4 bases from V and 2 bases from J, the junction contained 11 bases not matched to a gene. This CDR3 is CASSVASGQQNYGYTF. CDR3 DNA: TGCGCCAGCAGCGTAGCTTCGGGACAGCAGAACTATGGCTACACCTTC.

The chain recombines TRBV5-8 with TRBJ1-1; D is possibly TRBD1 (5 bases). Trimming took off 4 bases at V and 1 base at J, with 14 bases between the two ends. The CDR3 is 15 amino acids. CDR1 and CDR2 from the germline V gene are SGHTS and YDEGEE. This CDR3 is CASSPTRVGNTEAFF. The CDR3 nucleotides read TGTGCCAGCAGCCCGACCAGGGTGGGGAACACTGAAGCTTTCTTT.

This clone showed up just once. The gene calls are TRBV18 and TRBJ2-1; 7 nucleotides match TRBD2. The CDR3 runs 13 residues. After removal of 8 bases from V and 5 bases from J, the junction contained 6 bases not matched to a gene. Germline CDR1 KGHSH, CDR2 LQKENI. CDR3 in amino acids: CASQAGRNNEQFF. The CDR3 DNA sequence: TGTGCCAGCCAAGCGGGGCGGAACAATGAGCAGTTCTTC.

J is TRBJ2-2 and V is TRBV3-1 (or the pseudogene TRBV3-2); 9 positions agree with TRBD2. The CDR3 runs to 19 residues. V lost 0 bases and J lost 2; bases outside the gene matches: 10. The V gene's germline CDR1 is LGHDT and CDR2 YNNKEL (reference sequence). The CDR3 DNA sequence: TGTGCCAGCAGCCAAGATCGCAGCGGGGGGCCTTTAAACACCGGGGAGCTGTTTTTT. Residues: CASSQDRSGGPLNTGELFF.

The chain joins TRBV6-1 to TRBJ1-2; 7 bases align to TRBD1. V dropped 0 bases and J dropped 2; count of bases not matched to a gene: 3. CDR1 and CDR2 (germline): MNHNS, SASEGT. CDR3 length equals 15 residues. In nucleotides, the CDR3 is TGTGCCAGCAGTGAAGCAGGGGGCGCGAACTATGGCTACACCTTC. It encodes CASSEAGGANYGYTF.